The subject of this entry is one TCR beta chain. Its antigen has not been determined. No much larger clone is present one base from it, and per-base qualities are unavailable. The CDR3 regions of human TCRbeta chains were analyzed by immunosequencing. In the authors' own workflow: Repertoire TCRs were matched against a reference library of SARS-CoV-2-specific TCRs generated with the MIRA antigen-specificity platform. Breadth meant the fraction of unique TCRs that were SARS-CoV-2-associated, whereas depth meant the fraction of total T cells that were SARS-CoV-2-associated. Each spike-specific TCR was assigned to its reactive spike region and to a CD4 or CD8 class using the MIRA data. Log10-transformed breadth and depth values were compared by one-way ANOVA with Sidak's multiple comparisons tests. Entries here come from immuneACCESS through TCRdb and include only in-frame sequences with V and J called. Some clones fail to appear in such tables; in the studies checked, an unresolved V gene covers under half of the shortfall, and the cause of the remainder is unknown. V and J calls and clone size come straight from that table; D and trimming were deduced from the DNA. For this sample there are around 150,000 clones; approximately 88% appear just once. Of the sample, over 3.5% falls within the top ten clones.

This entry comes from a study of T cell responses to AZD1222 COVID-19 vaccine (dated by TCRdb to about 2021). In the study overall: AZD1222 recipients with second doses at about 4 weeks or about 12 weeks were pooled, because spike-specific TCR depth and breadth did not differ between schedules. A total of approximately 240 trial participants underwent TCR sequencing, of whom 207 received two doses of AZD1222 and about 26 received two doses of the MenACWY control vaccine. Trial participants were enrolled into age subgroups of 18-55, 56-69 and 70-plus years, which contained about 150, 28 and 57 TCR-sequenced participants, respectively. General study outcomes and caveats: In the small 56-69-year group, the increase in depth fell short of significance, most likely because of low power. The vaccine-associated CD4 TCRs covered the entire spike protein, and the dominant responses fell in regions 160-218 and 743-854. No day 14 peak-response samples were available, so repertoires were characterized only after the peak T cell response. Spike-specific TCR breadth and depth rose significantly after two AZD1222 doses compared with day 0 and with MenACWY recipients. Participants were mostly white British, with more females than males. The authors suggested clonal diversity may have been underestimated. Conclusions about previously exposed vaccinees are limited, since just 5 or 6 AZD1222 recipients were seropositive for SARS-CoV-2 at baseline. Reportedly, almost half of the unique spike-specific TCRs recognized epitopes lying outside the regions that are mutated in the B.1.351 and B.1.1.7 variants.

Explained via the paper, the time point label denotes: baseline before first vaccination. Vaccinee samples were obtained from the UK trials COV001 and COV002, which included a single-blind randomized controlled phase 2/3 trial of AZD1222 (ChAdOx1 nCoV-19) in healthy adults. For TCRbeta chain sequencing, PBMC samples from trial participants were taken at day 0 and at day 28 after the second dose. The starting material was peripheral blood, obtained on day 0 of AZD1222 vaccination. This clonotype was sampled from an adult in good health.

The CDR3 protein is CASSFLSYNEQFF. The DNA sequence is as follows: TGTGCCAGCAGTTTTCTCTCCTACAATGAGCAGTTCTTC. This chain is built from TRBV28 and TRBJ2-1, with no confidently assigned D gene. The germline V gene gives CDR1 as MDHEN and CDR2 as SYDVKM. V loses 3 bases of germline sequence and J loses 0 bases, and the interval between the two ends is 3 bases. Reading from cysteine to phenylalanine, the CDR3 counts 13 amino acids. Only CDR3 DNA remains: 39 bases, in frame from the first base.